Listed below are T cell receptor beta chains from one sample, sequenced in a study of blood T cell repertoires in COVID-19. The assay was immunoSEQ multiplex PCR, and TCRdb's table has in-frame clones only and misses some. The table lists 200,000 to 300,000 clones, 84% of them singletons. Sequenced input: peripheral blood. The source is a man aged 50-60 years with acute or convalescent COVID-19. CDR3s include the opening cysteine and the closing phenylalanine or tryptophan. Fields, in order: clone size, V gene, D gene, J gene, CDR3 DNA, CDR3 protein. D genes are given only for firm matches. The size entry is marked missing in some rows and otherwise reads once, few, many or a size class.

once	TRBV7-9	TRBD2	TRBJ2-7	TGTGCCAGCAGCGCTTGGGGGGGACGCTACGAGCAGTACTTC	CASSAWGGRYEQYF
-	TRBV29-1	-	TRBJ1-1	TGCAGCGTCCCGGCAGGGGTCCAAGCTTTCTTT	CSVPAGVQAFF
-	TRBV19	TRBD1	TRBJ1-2	TGTGCCAGTAGGGGACAGGAGGAAAGCTACACCTTC	CASRGQEESYTF
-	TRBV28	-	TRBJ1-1	TGTGCCAGCATTCCTTGGAGTAACACTGAAGCTTTCTTT	CASIPWSNTEAFF
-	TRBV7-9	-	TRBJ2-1	TGTGCCAGCTCACAGGGCAAAGTCGATGAGCAGTTCTTC	CASSQGKVDEQFF
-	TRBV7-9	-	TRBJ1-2	TGTGCCAGCAGCGCTCTTGGTACGACTAGCGGCTACACCTTC	CASSALGTTSGYTF
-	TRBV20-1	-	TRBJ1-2	TGCAGTGCTAGTTCCCGACAGCGTGCTACTTCTAACTATGGCTACACCTTC	CSASSRQRATSNYGYTF
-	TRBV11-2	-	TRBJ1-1	TGTGCCAGCAGGAGCGGTTTGGCTGAAGCTTTCTTT	CASRSGLAEAFF
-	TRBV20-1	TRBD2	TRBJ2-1	TGCAGTGCTAGTCCCTTACTAGCGGCAAATGAGCAGTTCTTC	CSASPLLAANEQFF
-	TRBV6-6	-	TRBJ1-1	TGTGCCAGCGGCGCACTATTTAACACTGAAGCTTTCTTT	CASGALFNTEAFF
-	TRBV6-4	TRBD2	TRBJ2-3	TGTGCCAGCAGTGACTCCCGCGGGGGGTCCACAGATACGCAGTATTTT	CASSDSRGGSTDTQYF
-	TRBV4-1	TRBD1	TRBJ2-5	TGCGCCAGCAGCCCCGCAGCGGGACAGGGGTTTGTCATTGAGGAGACCCAGTACTTC	CASSPAAGQGFVIEETQYF
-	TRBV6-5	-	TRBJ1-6	TGTGCCAGCAGTTCTCCCAGAGGGAATTCACCCCTCCACTTT	CASSSPRGNSPLHF
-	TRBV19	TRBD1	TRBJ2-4	TGTGCCAGTAGGAGACAGGGGCTTTTCGAAAACATTCAGTACTTC	CASRRQGLFENIQYF
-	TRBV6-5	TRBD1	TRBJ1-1	TGTGCCAGCAGTTACACAGAGGGACAGTTGAACACTGAAGCTTTCTTT	CASSYTEGQLNTEAFF
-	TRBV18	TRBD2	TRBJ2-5	TGTGCCAGCTCACGAGGAACTAGCGCCCAAGAGACCCAGTACTTC	CASSRGTSAQETQYF
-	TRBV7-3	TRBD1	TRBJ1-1	TGTGCCAGCAGCCCCCAGGGGGCACCGAACACTGAAGCTTTCTTT	CASSPQGAPNTEAFF
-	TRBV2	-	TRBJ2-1	TGTGCCAGCATAGGAACAGGGACCTACAATGAGCAGTTCTTC	CASIGTGTYNEQFF
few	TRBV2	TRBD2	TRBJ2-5	TGTGCCAGCAGCGTTATAGCGGGGAGATTAGAGACCCAGTACTTC	CASSVIAGRLETQYF
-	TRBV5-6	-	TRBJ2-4	TGTGCCAGCAGCGAGACAGGTCTGCTAGCCAAAAACATTCAGTACTTC	CASSETGLLAKNIQYF
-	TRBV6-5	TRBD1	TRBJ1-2	TGTGCCAGCAGTTACCGGGACAGGGGGTTCAGTGGCTACACCTTC	CASSYRDRGFSGYTF
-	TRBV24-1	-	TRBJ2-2	TGTGCCACCAGAGCATCCCGAGGGCCCTATGGCGGGGAGCTGTTTTTT	CATRASRGPYGGELFF
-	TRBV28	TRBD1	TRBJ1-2	TGTGCCAGCAGATCACAGGGGGCTTTTAGCTACACCTTC	CASRSQGAFSYTF
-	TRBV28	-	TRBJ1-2	TGTGCCAGCAGTTCCTATAGCGACTACTATGGCTACACCTTC	CASSSYSDYYGYTF
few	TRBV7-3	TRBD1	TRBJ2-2	TGTGCCAGCAGCGTAGACAGGGGGCGCGGGGAGCTGTTTTTT	CASSVDRGRGELFF
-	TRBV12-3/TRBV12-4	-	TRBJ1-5	TGTGCCAGCAGTACCTACAGGGCCCCAAGCCATTTT	CASSTYRAPSHF
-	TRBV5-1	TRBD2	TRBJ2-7	TGCGCCAGCAGCTTGAGGGCTAGCGGTTTGGACGAGCAGTACTTC	CASSLRASGLDEQYF
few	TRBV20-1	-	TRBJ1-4	TGCAGTGCTAGTGTGGTTCAGGGGTTTGAAAAACTGTTTTTT	CSASVVQGFEKLFF
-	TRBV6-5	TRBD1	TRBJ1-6	TGTGCCAGCAGCGGACAGGGAGATAATTCACCCCTCCACTTT	CASSGQGDNSPLHF
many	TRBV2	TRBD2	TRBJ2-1	TGTGCCAGCAGTGAGGGCGGGAGGCTCGTCGCTGAGCAGTTCTTC	CASSEGGRLVAEQFF
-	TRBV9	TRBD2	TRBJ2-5	TGTGCCAGCAGCGATACCGCCGAGCGGGGGAAATTCCAAGAGACCCAGTACTTC	CASSDTAERGKFQETQYF
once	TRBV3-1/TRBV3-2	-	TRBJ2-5	TGTGCCAGCAGCCCGATAATGGGCTCCCAAGAGACCCAGTACTTC	CASSPIMGSQETQYF
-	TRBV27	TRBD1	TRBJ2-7	TGTGCCAGCAGTTTTTTCGGACAGGAGTACGAGCAGTACTTC	CASSFFGQEYEQYF
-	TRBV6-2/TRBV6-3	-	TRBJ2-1	TGTGCCAGCAGTTTGACTAGTCCCAATGAGCAGTTCTTC	CASSLTSPNEQFF
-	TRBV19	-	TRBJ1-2	TGTGCCAGTAGGGCAAGGGGAATCGAGATACGTGGCTACACCTTC	CASRARGIEIRGYTF
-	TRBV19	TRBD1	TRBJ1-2	TGTGCCAGTAGTTCAGAGGGGGCCGAGGCTGGTGGCTACACCTTC	CASSSEGAEAGGYTF
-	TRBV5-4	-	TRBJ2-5	TGTGCCAGCAGTCAGGACAGCCTAGAGACCCAGTACTTC	CASSQDSLETQYF
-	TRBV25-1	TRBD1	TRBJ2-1	TGTGCCAGCACAGGAGACAGGGGGCATGATGAGCAGTTCTTC	CASTGDRGHDEQFF
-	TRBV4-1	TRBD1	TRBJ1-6	TGCGCCAGCAGCCAACCGGACAGGGTTCGATATAATTCACCCCTCCACTTT	CASSQPDRVRYNSPLHF
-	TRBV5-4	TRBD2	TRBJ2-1	TGTGCCAGCAGCTTGGAGGCGGGAGCCTACAATGAGCAGTTCTTC	CASSLEAGAYNEQFF
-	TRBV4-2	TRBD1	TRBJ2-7	TGTGCCAGCAGCCAGCTTCCACCGGGACAGGGGTCTCTTAGGTTAGCGGAGAAATTCTACGAGCAGTACTTC	CASSQLPPGQGSLRLAEKFYEQYF
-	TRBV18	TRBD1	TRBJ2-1	TGTGCCAGCTCACCCGGGACAGGGTACTACAATGAGCAGTTCTTC	CASSPGTGYYNEQFF
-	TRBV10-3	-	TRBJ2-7	TGTGCCATCAGTAGTGCGGGTGCCTACGAGCAGTACTTC	CAISSAGAYEQYF
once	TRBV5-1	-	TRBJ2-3	TGCGCCAGCACCGGATCCAGCGGGAGCACAGATACGCAGTATTTT	CASTGSSGSTDTQYF
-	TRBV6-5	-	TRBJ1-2	TGTGCCAGCCATCGCGGACAGGGCTACACCTTC	CASHRGQGYTF
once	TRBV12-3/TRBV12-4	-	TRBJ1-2	TGTGCCAGCAGTTTGGGGCCCTATGGCTACACCTTC	CASSLGPYGYTF
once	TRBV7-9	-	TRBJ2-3	TGTGCCAGCAGCCAGGGGGGTAGTACAGATACGCAGTATTTT	CASSQGGSTDTQYF
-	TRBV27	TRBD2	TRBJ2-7	TGTGCCAGCAGTTTATCGTTCCGGGGGGACTACGAGCAGTACTTC	CASSLSFRGDYEQYF
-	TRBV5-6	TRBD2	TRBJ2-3	TGTGCCAGCAGCCGAGCGGGGGGCCCCACAGATACGCAGTATTTT	CASSRAGGPTDTQYF
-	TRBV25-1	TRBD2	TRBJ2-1	TGTGCCAGCAGCGTTAAAGGCGGACTAGCGGACAATGAGCAGTTCTTC	CASSVKGGLADNEQFF
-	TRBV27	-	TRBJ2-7	TGTGCCAGCAGTATCAGAGAGGGGACAACCTACGAGCAGTACTTC	CASSIREGTTYEQYF
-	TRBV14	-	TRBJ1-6	TGTGCCAGCAGCCAAGTGGGGGGAATAGGGTCACCCCTCCACTTT	CASSQVGGIGSPLHF